These T cell receptor beta chains were read from a single sample in a study of T cells in Graves' hyperthyroidism and ophthalmopathy. MiXCR, applied by TCRdb to the multiplex PCR reads, yields one record per CDR3 protein. The table lists hundreds of thousands of distinct CDR3 sequences, less than 15% of them singletons. The sample consisted of blood. These TCRs come from a young woman with Graves' hyperthyroidism. Both conserved end residues are part of each CDR3. D genes are given only for firm matches. Not every row has a clone size; where given, it reads once, few, many or a size class.

V	size	D	J	CDR3	DNA
TRBV10-3	few	NA	TRBJ2-1	CAISGASVDEQFF	TGTGCCATCAGTGGGGCCAGCGTGGATGAGCAGTTCTTC
TRBV6-1	few	NA	TRBJ1-2	CASTLGPPDYGYTF	TGTGCCAGCACACTGGGGCCTCCGGACTATGGCTACACCTTC
TRBV29-1	many	NA	TRBJ1-2	CSVGARNYYGYTF	TGCAGCGTTGGGGCCAGAAACTACTATGGCTACACCTTC
TRBV7-9	many	TRBD2	TRBJ2-7	CASSPPTSGRFYEQYF	TGTGCCAGCAGCCCCCCGACTAGCGGGCGCTTCTACGAGCAGTACTTC
TRBV4-1	NA	NA	TRBJ1-2	CASLGGSKDGYTF	TGCGCCAGTTTGGGGGGCTCGAAGGATGGCTACACCTTC
TRBV4-3	few	NA	TRBJ2-3	CASSQGWRPDGFSTDTQYF	TGCGCCAGCAGCCAAGGATGGAGACCGGACGGTTTTAGCACAGATACGCAGTATTTT
TRBV7-3	NA	TRBD2	TRBJ2-3	CASSLSVSSGLGTDTQYF	TGTGCCAGCAGCTTAAGCGTGTCTAGCGGATTGGGCACAGATACGCAGTATTTT
TRBV18	many	NA	TRBJ1-4	CASSPLGPGNEKLFF	TGTGCCAGCTCACCACTTGGGCCAGGGAATGAAAAACTGTTTTTT
TRBV6-1	few	TRBD2	TRBJ2-5	CASSEWTSGGLGSQYF	TGTGCCAGCAGTGAATGGACTAGCGGGGGCCTAGGGTCCCAGTACTTC
TRBV6-1	many	TRBD1	TRBJ1-2	CASSSDRVEGPYGYTF	TGTGCCAGCAGTTCCGACAGGGTTGAAGGGCCCTATGGCTACACCTTC
TRBV20-1	few	TRBD2	TRBJ2-3	CSASPITGLAEHPLDTQYF	TGCAGTGCTAGTCCCATTACCGGACTAGCGGAGCACCCATTGGATACGCAGTATTTT
TRBV7-2	NA	NA	TRBJ1-1	CASSLVGYGAGTEAFF	TGTGCCAGCAGCTTAGTTGGATATGGTGCGGGGACTGAAGCTTTCTTT
TRBV30	few	NA	TRBJ2-3	CAWSRTNGATDTQYF	TGTGCCTGGAGTCGGACTAACGGAGCCACAGATACGCAGTATTTT
TRBV7-9	many	TRBD1	TRBJ2-7	CASSLPGQGREQYF	TGTGCCAGCAGCTTACCGGGACAGGGAAGGGAGCAGTACTTC
TRBV3-1	NA	TRBD2	TRBJ2-1	CASSQDSLAAGYLSSYNEQFF	TGTGCCAGCAGCCAAGATTCGCTAGCGGCAGGGTATCTAAGCTCCTACAATGAGCAGTTCTTC
TRBV3-1	many	NA	TRBJ2-5	CASSQGYPPQETQYF	TGTGCCAGCAGCCAGGGCTACCCCCCTCAAGAGACCCAGTACTTC
TRBV30	many	TRBD2	TRBJ2-3	CAWGEGTSGRRDTQYF	TGTGCCTGGGGGGAGGGGACTAGCGGGAGAAGAGATACGCAGTATTTT
TRBV29-1	NA	TRBD1	TRBJ1-5	CSVVTETGGRQPQHF	TGCAGCGTTGTGACGGAGACAGGGGGCCGTCAGCCCCAGCATTTT
TRBV28	many	NA	TRBJ2-3	CATAPRSTDTQYF	TGCGCGACTGCGCCGCGTAGCACAGATACGCAGTATTTT
TRBV20-1	many	NA	TRBJ1-3	CSARYSSGNTIYF	TGCAGTGCTAGGTACAGCTCTGGAAACACCATATATTTT
TRBV18	many	TRBD1	TRBJ1-1	CASSPADRANTEAFF	TGTGCCAGCTCACCGGCGGACAGGGCGAACACTGAAGCTTTCTTT
TRBV13	many	TRBD1	TRBJ2-2	CASSAGTGNTGELFF	TGTGCCAGCAGCGCCGGGACAGGGAACACCGGGGAGCTGTTTTTT
TRBV12-3/TRBV12-4	many	NA	TRBJ2-7	CATTPGHHNHEQYF	TGTGCCACCACCCCAGGTCACCATAACCACGAGCAGTACTTC
TRBV5-5	many	NA	TRBJ1-1	CASSFLEGTEAFF	TGTGCCAGCAGCTTTCTGGAGGGCACTGAAGCTTTCTTT
TRBV6-1	NA	TRBD1	TRBJ2-6	CASSQSGRQGGSGANVLTF	TGTGCCAGCAGTCAGTCAGGGAGACAGGGTGGCTCTGGGGCCAACGTCCTGACTTTC
TRBV2	few	NA	TRBJ1-3	CASRNRETGNTIYF	TGTGCCAGCAGGAACAGGGAGACAGGAAACACCATATATTTT
TRBV4-1	many	TRBD2	TRBJ2-5	CASSQVTSGHETQYF	TGCGCCAGCAGCCAAGTCACTAGCGGCCACGAGACCCAGTACTTC
TRBV18	NA	NA	TRBJ1-2	CASSRQEVNYGYTF	TGTGCCAGCTCACGACAAGAGGTCAACTATGGCTACACCTTC
TRBV5-1	NA	NA	TRBJ2-1	CASTQDGSSYNEQFF	TGCGCCAGCACCCAGGACGGGAGCTCCTACAATGAGCAGTTCTTC
TRBV7-9	many	NA	TRBJ2-7	CASSSFRGPREQYF	TGTGCCAGCAGCTCTTTCCGGGGTCCACGAGAGCAGTACTTC
TRBV7-9	NA	NA	TRBJ2-5	CASSFPSETQYF	TGCGCCAGCAGCTTCCCCTCAGAGACCCAGTACTTC
TRBV12-3/TRBV12-4	NA	NA	TRBJ2-3	CASSKPIDTQYF	TGTGCCAGCAGTAAACCCATAGATACGCAGTATTTT
TRBV12-3/TRBV12-4	many	NA	TRBJ1-1	CASSFRGVSFF	TGTGCCAGCAGTTTTAGGGGGGTATCTTTCTTT
TRBV30	many	NA	TRBJ1-1	CAWALGNTEAFF	TGTGCCTGGGCACTAGGGAACACTGAAGCTTTCTTT
TRBV18	many	NA	TRBJ2-7	CASSPLPPPYEQYF	TGTGCCAGCTCACCACTTCCTCCACCATACGAGCAGTACTTC
TRBV20-1	many	NA	TRBJ2-7	CSAPRRNYEQYF	TGCAGTGCTCCCCGCAGGAACTACGAGCAGTACTTC
TRBV29-1	few	NA	TRBJ2-5	CSGGRGFETQYF	TGCAGCGGCGGAAGGGGCTTCGAGACCCAGTACTTC
TRBV12-5	NA	NA	TRBJ2-1	CASGTRTLSEQFF	TGTGCTAGTGGTACGAGGACTTTGAGTGAGCAGTTCTTC
TRBV12-3/TRBV12-4	many	TRBD1	TRBJ1-1	CASTATTGGTEAFF	TGTGCCAGCACCGCGACTACAGGGGGCACTGAAGCTTTCTTT